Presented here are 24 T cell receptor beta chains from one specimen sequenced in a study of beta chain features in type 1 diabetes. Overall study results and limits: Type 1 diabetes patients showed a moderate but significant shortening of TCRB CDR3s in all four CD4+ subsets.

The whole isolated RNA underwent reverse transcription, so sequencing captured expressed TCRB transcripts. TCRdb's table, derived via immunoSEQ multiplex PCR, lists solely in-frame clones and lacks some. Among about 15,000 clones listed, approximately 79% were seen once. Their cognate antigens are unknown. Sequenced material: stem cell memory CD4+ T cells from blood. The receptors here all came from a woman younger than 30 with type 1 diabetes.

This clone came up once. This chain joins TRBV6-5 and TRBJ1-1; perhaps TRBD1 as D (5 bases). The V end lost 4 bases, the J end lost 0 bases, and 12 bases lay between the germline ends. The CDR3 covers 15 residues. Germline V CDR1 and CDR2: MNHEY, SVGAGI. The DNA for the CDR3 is TGTGCCAGCAGTTGGGGGGTAAGGCTGAACACTGAAGCTTTCTTT. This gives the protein CASSWGVRLNTEAFF.

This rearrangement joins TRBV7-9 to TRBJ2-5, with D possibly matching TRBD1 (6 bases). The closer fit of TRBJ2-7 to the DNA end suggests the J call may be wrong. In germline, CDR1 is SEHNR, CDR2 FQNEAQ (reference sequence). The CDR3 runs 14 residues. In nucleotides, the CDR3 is TGTGCCAGCAGCTTAGCGGGGACACAGTCCGAGCAGTACTTC. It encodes CASSLAGTQSEQYF.

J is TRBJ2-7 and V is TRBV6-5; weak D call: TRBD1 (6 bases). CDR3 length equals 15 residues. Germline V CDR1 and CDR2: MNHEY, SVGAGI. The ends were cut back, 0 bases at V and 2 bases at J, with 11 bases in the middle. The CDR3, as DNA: TGTGCCAGCAGTTACTCAACGGGACATCCCTACGAGCAGTACTTC. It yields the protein CASSYSTGHPYEQYF.

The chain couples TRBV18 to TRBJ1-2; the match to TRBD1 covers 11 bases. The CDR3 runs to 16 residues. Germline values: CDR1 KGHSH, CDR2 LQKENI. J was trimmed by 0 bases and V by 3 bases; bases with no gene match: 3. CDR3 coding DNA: TGTGCCAGCTCACCGGACAGGGGGCAAGCTAACTATGGCTACACCTTC. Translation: CASSPDRGQANYGYTF.

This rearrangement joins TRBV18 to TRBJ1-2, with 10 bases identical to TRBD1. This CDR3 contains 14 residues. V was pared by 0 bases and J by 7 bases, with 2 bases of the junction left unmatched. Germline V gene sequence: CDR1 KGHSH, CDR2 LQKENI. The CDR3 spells CASSPPGQGGGYTF. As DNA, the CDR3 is TGTGCCAGCTCACCACCCGGACAGGGGGGTGGCTACACCTTC.

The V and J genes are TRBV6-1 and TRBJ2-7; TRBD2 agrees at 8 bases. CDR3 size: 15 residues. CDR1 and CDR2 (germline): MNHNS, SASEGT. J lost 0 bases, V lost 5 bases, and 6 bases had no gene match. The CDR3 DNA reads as TGTGCCAGCAGTTCAAGGGGGACTAGCTCCTACGAGCAGTACTTC. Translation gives CASSSRGTSSYEQYF.

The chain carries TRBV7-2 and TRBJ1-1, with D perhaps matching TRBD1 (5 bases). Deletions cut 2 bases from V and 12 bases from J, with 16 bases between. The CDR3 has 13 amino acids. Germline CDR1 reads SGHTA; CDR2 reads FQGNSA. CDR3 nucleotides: TGTGCCAGCAGCTTATCTTTGGGGCAGGGCCCTTTCTTT. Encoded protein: CASSLSLGQGPFF.

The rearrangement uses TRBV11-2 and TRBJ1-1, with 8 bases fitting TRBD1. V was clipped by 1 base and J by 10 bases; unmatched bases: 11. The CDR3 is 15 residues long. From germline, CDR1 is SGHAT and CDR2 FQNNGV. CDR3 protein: CASSLVTVRGLGAFF. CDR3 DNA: TGTGCCAGCAGCTTAGTAACCGTCAGGGGGCTCGGAGCTTTCTTT.

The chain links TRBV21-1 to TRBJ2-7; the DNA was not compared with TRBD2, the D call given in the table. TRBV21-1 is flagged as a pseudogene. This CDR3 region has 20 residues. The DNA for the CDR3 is TGTGCCAGCAGCAAATGCCGAGGAGCGGGTCGTTGCTTTCCTTTCTACGAGCAGTACGTC. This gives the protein CASSKCRGAGRCFPFYEQYV.

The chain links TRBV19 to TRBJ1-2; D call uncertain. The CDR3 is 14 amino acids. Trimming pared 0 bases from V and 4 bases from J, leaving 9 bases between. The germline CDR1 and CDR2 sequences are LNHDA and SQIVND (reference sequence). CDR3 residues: CASSIDRGSYGYTF. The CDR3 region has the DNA TGTGCCAGTAGTATAGATCGGGGTAGCTATGGCTACACCTTC.

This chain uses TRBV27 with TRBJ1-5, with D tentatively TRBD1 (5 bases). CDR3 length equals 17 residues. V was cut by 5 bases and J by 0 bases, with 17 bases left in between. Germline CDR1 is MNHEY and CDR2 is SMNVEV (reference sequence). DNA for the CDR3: TGTGCCAGCAGTCCCCTGGGCCAGGGATATAGCAATCAGCCCCAGCATTTT. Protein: CASSPLGQGYSNQPQHF.

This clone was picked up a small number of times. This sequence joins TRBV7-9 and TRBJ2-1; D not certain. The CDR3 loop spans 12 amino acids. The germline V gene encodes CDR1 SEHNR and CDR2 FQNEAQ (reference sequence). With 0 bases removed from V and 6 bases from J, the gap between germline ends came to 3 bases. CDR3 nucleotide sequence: TGTGCCAGCAGCTTAGCTCGCAATGAGCAGTTCTTC. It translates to CASSLARNEQFF.

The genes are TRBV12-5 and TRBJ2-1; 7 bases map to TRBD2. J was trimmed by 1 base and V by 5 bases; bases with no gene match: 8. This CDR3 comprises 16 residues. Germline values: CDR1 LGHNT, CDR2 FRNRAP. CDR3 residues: CASGLGLVSSYNEQFF. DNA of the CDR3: TGTGCTAGTGGTCTTGGACTAGTCTCTTCCTACAATGAGCAGTTCTTC.

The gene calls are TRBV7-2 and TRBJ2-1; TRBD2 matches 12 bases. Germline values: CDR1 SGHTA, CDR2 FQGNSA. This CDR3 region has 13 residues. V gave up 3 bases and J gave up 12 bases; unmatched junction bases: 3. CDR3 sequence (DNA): TGTGCCAGCAGCTTGGAACTAGCGGGAGGGCAGTTCTTC. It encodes CASSLELAGGQFF.

The DNA for the CDR3 is TGCGCCAGCATGAGGGGGACCTACAATGAGCAGTTCTTC. Translation gives CASMRGTYNEQFF. J is TRBJ2-1 and V is TRBV5-1, with D possibly being TRBD1 (6 bases). Germline CDR1 reads SGHRS; CDR2 reads YFSETQ. V lost 6 bases to trimming and J lost 2 bases, with 9 bases between them. The CDR3 has 13 amino acids.

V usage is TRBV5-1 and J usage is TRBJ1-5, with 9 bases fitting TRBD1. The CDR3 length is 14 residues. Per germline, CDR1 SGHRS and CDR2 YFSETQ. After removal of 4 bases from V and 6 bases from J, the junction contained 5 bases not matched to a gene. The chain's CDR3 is CASSPGQGVQPQHF. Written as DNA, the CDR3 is TGCGCCAGCAGCCCGGGACAGGGAGTTCAGCCCCAGCATTTT.

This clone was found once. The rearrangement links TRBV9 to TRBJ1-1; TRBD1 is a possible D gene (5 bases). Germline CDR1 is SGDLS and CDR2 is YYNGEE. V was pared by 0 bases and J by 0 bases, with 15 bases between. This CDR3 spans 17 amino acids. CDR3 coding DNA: TGTGCCAGCAGCGTAGGGAGGGGAGGACCTCTGAACACTGAAGCTTTCTTT. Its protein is CASSVGRGGPLNTEAFF.

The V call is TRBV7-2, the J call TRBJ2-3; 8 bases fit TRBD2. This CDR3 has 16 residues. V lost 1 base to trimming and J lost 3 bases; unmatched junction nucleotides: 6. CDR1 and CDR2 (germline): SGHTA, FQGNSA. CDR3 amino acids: CASSLGAGLGTDTQYF. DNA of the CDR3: TGTGCCAGCAGCTTAGGGGCGGGACTAGGGACAGATACGCAGTATTTT.

Here the CDR3 DNA reads TGCAGTGCCTTGCAAGAGACCCAGTACTTC. Its translation: CSALQETQYF. The J gene is TRBJ2-5, the V gene TRBV20-1; D gene unclear. This CDR3 is built from 10 residues. Between the trimmed V and J ends, which lost 6 bases and 2 bases, there was a span of 4 bases. Germline CDR1 and CDR2: DFQATT and SNEGSKA (reference sequence).

CDR3 nucleotide sequence: TGTGCCAGTAGTAGAGGGCAAGCCGGGGCCAACGTCCTGACTTTC. As protein: CASSRGQAGANVLTF. The chain employs TRBV19 and TRBJ2-6; TRBD2 is a possible D gene (5 bases). The V gene's germline CDR1 is LNHDA and CDR2 SQIVND (reference sequence). The CDR3 loop spans 15 amino acids. Trimming cost V 4 bases and J 4 bases, with 11 bases left between them.

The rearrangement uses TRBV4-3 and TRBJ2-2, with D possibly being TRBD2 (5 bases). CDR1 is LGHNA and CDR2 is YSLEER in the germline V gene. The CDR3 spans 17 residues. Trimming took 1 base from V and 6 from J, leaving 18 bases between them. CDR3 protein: CASSQGWSTSGAGELFF. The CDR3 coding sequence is TGCGCCAGCAGCCAAGGGTGGAGCACCAGCGGAGCCGGGGAGCTGTTTTTT.

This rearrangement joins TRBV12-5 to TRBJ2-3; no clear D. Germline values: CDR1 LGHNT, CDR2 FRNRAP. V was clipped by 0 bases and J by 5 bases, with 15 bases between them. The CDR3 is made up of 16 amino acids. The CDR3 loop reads CASGLVLSATLDTQYF. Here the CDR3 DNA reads TGTGCTAGTGGTTTGGTACTAAGCGCAACCTTAGATACGCAGTATTTT.

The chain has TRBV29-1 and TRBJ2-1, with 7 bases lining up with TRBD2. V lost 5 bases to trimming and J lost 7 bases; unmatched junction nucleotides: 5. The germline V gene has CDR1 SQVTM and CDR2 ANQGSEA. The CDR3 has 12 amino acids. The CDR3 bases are TGCAGCGTTTCCCCGCGGGGGAATGAGCAGTTCTTC. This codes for CSVSPRGNEQFF.

The chain's CDR3 is CASSLEAGYEQYV. In DNA form, the CDR3 reads TGTGCCAGCAGCTTGGAGGCAGGGTACGAGCAGTACGTC. The chain is built from TRBV5-6 and TRBJ2-7; a possible D gene is TRBD1 (5 bases). Germline-derived CDR1 and CDR2 are SGHDT and YYEEEE. The CDR3 has 13 amino acids. With 0 bases removed from V and 4 bases from J, the gap between germline ends came to 8 bases.